The 7 T cell receptor beta chains below were found in one sample sequenced in a study of identical twins (TCRdb year 2016). Receptor amplification or capture employed 5' RACE. The sequencing machine was an Illumina HiSeq 2000. Using fastp trimming at Q25 and MiXCR clonotype assembly, TCRdb reanalyzed the public sequencing data and kept in-frame beta chains. Under each unique CDR3 protein, matching rows form one entry showing the most common genes and DNA. This sample comprises some 790,000 distinct CDR3 sequences, about 20% of them detected only once. Together, the top ten hold about an eighth of the sample. This same sample was also taken into another study, of T cells expressing NK-cell markers.

Sequences were obtained from PBMCs. These receptors all stem from a woman aged 18-35 years in good health.

This clonotype was observed at least ten times. The J gene is TRBJ2-7, the V gene TRBV6-1, with 7 bases matching TRBD1. From germline, CDR1 is MNHNS and CDR2 SASEGT. V was pared by 2 bases and J by 3 bases, with 7 bases of the junction left unmatched. CDR3 length equals 15 residues. The CDR3 nucleotides are TGTGCCAGCAGTGAAAGAGGGGGCGGTAACTACGAGCAGTACTTC. Protein: CASSERGGGNYEQYF.

This clonotype was seen a few times. This rearrangement joins TRBV7-9 to TRBJ2-7, with 8 bases identical to TRBD1. The CDR3 loop spans 13 amino acids. The germline gives CDR1 SEHNR, CDR2 FQNEAQ (reference sequence). J gave up 7 bases and V 2 bases, and 4 bases lay outside the gene matches. In DNA form, the CDR3 reads TGTGCCAGCAGCTTATGGACAGGGAGGGAGCAGTACTTC. This codes for CASSLWTGREQYF.

The chain recombines TRBV6-1 with TRBJ2-7; TRBD1 matches at 8 bases. The CDR3 has 15 amino acids. V shed 7 bases and J 0 bases; nucleotides not matched to a gene: 8. Germline CDR1 is MNHNS and CDR2 is SASEGT. The CDR3, as DNA: TGTGCCAGCACCATTACAGGGGGAGCCTCCTACGAGCAGTACTTC. This encodes CASTITGGASYEQYF.

The V gene is TRBV9, the J gene TRBJ2-3; D possibly corresponds to TRBD2 (5 bases). Trimming took off 4 bases at V and 4 bases at J, with 10 bases between the two ends. Germline-derived CDR1 and CDR2 are SGDLS and YYNGEE. The CDR3 has 13 amino acids. CDR3 in amino acids: CASSIAGPDTQYF. The CDR3 nucleotides read TGTGCCAGCAGCATTGCGGGCCCAGATACGCAGTATTTT.

The gene calls are TRBV5-1 and TRBJ2-1, with 10 nucleotides matching TRBD1. Per the germline V gene, CDR1 is SGHRS and CDR2 is YFSETQ. The CDR3 contains 14 residues. Germline trimming cut 4 bases from V and 6 bases from J; bases unmatched to any gene: 4. In nucleotides, the CDR3 is TGCGCCAGCAGCATGGGACAGGGGCCCAATGAGCAGTTCTTC. Translated, it gives CASSMGQGPNEQFF.

CDR3 sequence: CSAADKNTEAFF. DNA of the CDR3: TGCAGTGCTGCCGACAAGAACACTGAAGCTTTCTTT. The rearrangement uses TRBV20-1 and TRBJ1-1; D gene unclear. The CDR3 loop spans 12 amino acids. Germline CDR1 is DFQATT and CDR2 is SNEGSKA (reference sequence). Trimming took off 5 bases at V and 1 base at J, with 8 bases between the two ends.

This clonotype was seen repeatedly, ten times or more. The rearrangement uses TRBV7-2 and TRBJ2-7, with TRBD2 matching over 11 bases. CDR1 SGHTA and CDR2 FQGNSA come from the germline V gene. With V trimmed by 3 bases and J by 1 base, 2 bases remained unmatched. There are 15 residues in the CDR3. DNA of the CDR3: TGTGCCAGCAGCTTGATAGCGGGAGGGTCCTACGAGCAGTACTTC. Protein product: CASSLIAGGSYEQYF.